This T cell receptor (beta chain) derives from a study of T cell repertoires in cytomegalovirus infection. Study overall: The authors used CMV epitopes that were HLA-C-restricted (recently identified) and HLA-B-restricted (well studied). CMV infection plus the matching HLA type was flagged by public TCR beta signatures. Points from the study as a whole: The ex vivo response showed dominance by HLA-C-restricted CMV-specific TCR beta clonotypes.

This clonotype was observed many times. What it recognizes is unknown. TCRdb processed the reads anew with MiXCR; each CDR3 protein has one entry. The top ten hold 15% to 20% of the sample, which has some 350,000 distinct CDR3 sequences, just under 30% seen once. The sample consisted of cultured PBMCs, taken from culture after CMV antigen stimulation. The source is a human donor in good health (CMV status not recorded). Some clones in this sample may be carry-over from other donors' samples.

In DNA, the CDR3 is TGTGCCAGCAGCCAAACAGGACTAGCGGGGTACAATGAGCAGTTCTTC. Its translation is CASSQTGLAGYNEQFF. This chain connects TRBV4-2 to TRBJ2-1, with 12 positions matching TRBD2. The CDR3 has 16 amino acids. J was trimmed by 4 bases and V by 2 bases; bases with no gene match: 3. Germline CDR1 reads LGHNA; CDR2 reads YNFKEQ.